This T cell receptor beta chain was identified in a study of radiation and T cells in renal cell carcinoma. Points from the study as a whole: Irradiated tumors held more dominant CDR3 motifs than control tumors. Tumor samples were small regions of approximately 0.92 g. In nephrectomy-only tumors, top 100 clonotypes averaged around 45%, versus about 50% irradiated.

This table comes from immunoSEQ multiplex PCR, and its TCRdb copy is limited to in-frame clones, with some not included. The sample consists of roughly 8,000 clones, roughly two thirds of them appearing once. For this clone: Its antigen is undetermined.

Documented treatment: treatment-naive control, cytoreductive nephrectomy. The tumor was a clear cell renal cell carcinoma. The input for sequencing was tumor tissue, taken from a patient whose treatment was nephrectomy without radiotherapy. The sequence was collected from a woman aged 70-85 years with renal cell carcinoma.

DNA for the CDR3: TGTGCCAGCTCACCACCGAGTAGGACAAGCGAAGCTTTCTTT. It translates to CASSPPSRTSEAFF. The genes are TRBV18 and TRBJ1-1, with D possibly being TRBD1 (5 bases). The CDR3 is 14 residues long. With 0 bases removed from V and 8 bases from J, the gap between germline ends came to 13 bases. The germline gives CDR1 KGHSH, CDR2 LQKENI.